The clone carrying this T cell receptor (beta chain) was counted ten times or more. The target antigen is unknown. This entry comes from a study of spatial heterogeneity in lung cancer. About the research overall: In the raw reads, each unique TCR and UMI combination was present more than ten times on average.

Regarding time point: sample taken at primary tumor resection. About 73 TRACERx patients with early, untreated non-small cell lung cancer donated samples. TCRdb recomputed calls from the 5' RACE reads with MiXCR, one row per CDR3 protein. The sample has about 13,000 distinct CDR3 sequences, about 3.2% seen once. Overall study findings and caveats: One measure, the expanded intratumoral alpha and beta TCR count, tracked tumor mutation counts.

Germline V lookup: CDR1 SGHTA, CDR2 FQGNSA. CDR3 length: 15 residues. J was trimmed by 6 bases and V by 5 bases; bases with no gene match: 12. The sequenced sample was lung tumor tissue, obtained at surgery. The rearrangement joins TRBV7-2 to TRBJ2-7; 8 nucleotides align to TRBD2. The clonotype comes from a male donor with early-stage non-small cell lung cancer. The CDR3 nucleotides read TGTGCCAGCAGCCCGACGGGAGGGGTTGGGGCCGAGCAGTACTTC. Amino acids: CASSPTGGVGAEQYF. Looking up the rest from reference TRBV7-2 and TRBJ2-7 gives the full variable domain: GAGVSQSPSNKVTEKGKDVELRCDPISGHTALYWYRQSLGQGLEFLIYFQGNSAPDKSGLPSDRFSAERTGGSVSTLTIQRTQQEDSAVYLCASSPTGGVGAEQYFGPGTRLTVT.